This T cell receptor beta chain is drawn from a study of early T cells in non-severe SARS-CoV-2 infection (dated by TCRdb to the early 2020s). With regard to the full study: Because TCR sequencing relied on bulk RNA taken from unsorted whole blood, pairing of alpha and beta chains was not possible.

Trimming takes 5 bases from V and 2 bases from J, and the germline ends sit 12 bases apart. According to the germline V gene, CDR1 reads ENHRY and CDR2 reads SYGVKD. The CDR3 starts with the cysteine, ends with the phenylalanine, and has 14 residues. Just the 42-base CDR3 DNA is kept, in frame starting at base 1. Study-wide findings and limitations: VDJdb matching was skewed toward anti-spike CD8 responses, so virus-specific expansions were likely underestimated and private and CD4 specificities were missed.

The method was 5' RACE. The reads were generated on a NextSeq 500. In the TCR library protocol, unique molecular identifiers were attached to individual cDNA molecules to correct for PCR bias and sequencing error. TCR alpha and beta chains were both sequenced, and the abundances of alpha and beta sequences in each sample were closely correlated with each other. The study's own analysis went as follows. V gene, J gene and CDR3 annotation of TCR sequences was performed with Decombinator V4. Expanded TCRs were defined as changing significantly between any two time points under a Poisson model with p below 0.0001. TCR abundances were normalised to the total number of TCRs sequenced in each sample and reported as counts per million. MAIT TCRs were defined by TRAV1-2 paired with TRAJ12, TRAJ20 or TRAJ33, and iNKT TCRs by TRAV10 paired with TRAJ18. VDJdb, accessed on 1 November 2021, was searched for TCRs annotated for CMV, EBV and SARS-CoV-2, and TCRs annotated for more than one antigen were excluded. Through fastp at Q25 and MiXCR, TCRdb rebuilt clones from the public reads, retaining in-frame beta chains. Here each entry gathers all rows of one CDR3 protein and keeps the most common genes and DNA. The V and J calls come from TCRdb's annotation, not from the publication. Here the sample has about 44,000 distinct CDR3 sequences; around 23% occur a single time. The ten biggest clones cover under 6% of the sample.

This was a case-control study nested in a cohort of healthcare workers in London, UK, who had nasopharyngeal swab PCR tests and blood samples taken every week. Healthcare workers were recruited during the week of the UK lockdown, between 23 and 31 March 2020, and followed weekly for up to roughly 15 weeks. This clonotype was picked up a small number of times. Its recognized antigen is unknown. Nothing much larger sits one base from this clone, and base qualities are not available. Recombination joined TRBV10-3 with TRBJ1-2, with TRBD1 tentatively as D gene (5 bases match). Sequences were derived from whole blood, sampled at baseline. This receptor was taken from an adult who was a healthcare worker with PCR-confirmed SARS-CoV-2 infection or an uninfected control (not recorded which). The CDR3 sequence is CAISPGDENYGYTF. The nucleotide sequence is TGTGCCATCAGTCCCGGGGACGAGAACTATGGCTACACCTTC.